This TCR beta chain was obtained from a study of identical twins. Using its own MiXCR run on the 5' RACE reads, TCRdb lists one record per CDR3 protein. The profile covers approximately 550,000 distinct CDR3 sequences, with 20% to 25% appearing a single time and 0.4% to 0.6% taken by the ten largest. Whole-study findings and limits: Models underestimated out-of-frame TCR alpha sharing in monozygotic twins. Alpha sequences out of frame and shared by twins had excess low generation probability.

Germline V gene sequence: CDR1 DFQATT, CDR2 SNEGSKA (reference sequence). The V end lost 6 bases, the J end lost 6 bases, and 19 bases lay between the germline ends. The CDR3 sequence is 14 residues long. Details on this clonotype: Its target is unknown.

This sample was also put to use in a study of yellow fever vaccine responses in identical twins.

The sequenced sample was CD4+ T cells sorted from blood. The TCR was taken from a young woman in good health. The chain uses TRBV20-1 and TRBJ2-3, with a tentative D call TRBD2 (6 bases). The CDR3 sequence: CSAAGRSVGDTQYF. The DNA for the CDR3 is TGCAGTGCAGCGGGCCGATCGGTGGGGGATACGCAGTATTTT.